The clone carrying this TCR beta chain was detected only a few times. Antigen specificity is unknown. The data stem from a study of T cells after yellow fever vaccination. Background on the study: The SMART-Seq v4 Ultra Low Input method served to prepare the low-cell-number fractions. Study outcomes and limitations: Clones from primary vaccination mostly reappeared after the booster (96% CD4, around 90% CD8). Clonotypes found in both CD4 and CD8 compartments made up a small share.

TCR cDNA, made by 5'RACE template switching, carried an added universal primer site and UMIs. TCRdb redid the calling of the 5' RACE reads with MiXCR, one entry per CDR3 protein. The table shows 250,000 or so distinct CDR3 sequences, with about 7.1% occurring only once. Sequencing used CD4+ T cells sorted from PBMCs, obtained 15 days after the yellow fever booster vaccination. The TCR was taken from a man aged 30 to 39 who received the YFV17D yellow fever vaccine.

CDR3 in amino acids: CASSSSGYSYNEQFF. For the CDR3, the DNA is TGTGCCAGCAGCTCTAGCGGGTACTCCTACAATGAGCAGTTCTTC. The rearrangement joins TRBV5-4 to TRBJ2-1; 8 bases map to TRBD2. Losses at the gene ends were 3 bases for V and 0 bases for J; bases not matched to a gene: 2. CDR1 SGHNT and CDR2 YYREEE come from the germline V gene (reference sequence). The CDR3 is 15 residues long.